This T cell receptor beta chain was obtained from a study of blood T cells in healthy people across ages. Study-wide context: Per every two T cells, about one barcoded beta molecule was captured by template switching.

Using a J-beta primer mix together with a sample-barcoded 5' primer, a second PCR was run for roughly 7 to 12 cycles. The study obtained at least 2.5 million CDR3-containing paired-end reads from every sample. Each CDR3 protein gets one entry after TCRdb re-called the 5' RACE reads with MiXCR. The repertoire consists of 900,000 to 950,000 distinct CDR3 sequences, with almost 30% occurring once and the leading ten covering approximately 10%. The study, taken as a whole, reports: Significant beta diversity loss was already apparent by age roughly 44, declining roughly linearly.

The CDR3 spans 16 residues. CDR1 is SGHNT, CDR2 YENEEA, per germline. V was cut by 0 bases and J by 6 bases, with 18 bases left in between. Turning to this clonotype: Its antigen is as yet unknown.

These data were also filed under a second study, of T cells of mothers and their children. According to that study: All RNA that had been extracted was used for cDNA synthesis at roughly 1.6 ug per 15 ul.

Source material: blood. The gene calls are TRBV11-3 and TRBJ2-7; D may match TRBD1 or TRBD2 (5 bases each). The receptor comes from a woman between 35 and 50 years old in good health. The DNA for the CDR3 is TGTGCCAGCAGCTTAGAGGTTGGGGGTACCCCCTCCGAGCAGTACTTC. Encoded protein: CASSLEVGGTPSEQYF.